The source of this T cell receptor (beta chain) is a study of T cells in Graves' hyperthyroidism and ophthalmopathy. General study points: Within blood appeared most thyroid clonotypes that had expanded above 0.001.

This clonotype was recorded a few times. Its specificity is not known. A junction boundary mismatches the germline segment, possibly from a read error. Graves' hyperthyroidism was deemed stable absent ophthalmopathy progression within 18 months. Exclusion criteria comprised uncontrolled infection, other autoimmune disease, pregnancy or lactation. Based on clinical symptoms, serum thyroxine and TRAb, thyroid ultrasound and orbital computed tomography, diagnoses were reached. TCR beta CDR3 regions were amplified from RNA transcripts. With the HTBI primer set, the TCR CDR3 went through a first round of RT-PCR. Each CDR3 protein gets one entry after TCRdb re-called the multiplex PCR reads with MiXCR. This sample has 300,000 to 400,000 distinct CDR3 sequences, with approximately 14% found just once. Germline V gives CDR1 SNHLY, CDR2 FYNNEI. This CDR3 has 15 amino acids.

This receptor was obtained from a woman in her fifties or sixties with Graves' hyperthyroidism. The chain carries TRBV2 and TRBJ1-4; 7 bases fit TRBD1. The specimen was blood. The CDR3 region is CASSATGTENEKLSF. The CDR3 DNA reads TGTGCCAGCAGTGCCACCGGGACAGAAAATGAAAAACTGTCTTTT.